This T cell receptor beta chain derives from a study of cytomegalovirus exposure and HLA in healthy donors. Vbeta (60) and Jbeta (13) primers were used in the PCR. Some clones are missing from TCRdb's copy, which holds only in-frame ones; the method was immunoSEQ multiplex PCR. In the table there are 110,000 to 150,000 clones, roughly 76% of which are singletons. Trimming cost V 4 bases and J 3 bases; bases outside gene matches: 13. The CDR3 has 16 residues. Germline loops: CDR1 SGHDT, CDR2 YYEEEE. This clonotype originated in a female donor in good health and CMV-seronegative. Sequencing was performed on PBMCs. This chain joins TRBV5-6 and TRBJ2-7; 7 bases match TRBD2. The CDR3 sequence: CASSAAGVQTFYEQYF. In DNA, the CDR3 is TGTGCCAGCAGCGCGGCGGGGGTCCAAACTTTCTACGAGCAGTACTTC.